This T cell receptor beta chain is from a study of blood T cell repertoires in COVID-19 (dated by TCRdb to between 2020 and 2021). For the study in its entirety: Samples from collaborators originated in the United States, Italy and Spain and spanned both the acute and convalescent phases of COVID-19. The material from the prospective study consisted of cDNA or gDNA derived from T cells, B-cell-depleted T cells, or PBMCs. The repertoires were released in a freely available public database meant as a resource for research on the immune response to SARS-CoV-2. Samples were obtained from the ongoing ImmuneRACE study (first 160 participants) and from about 1,300 subjects provided by 6 global collaborators. Where HLA class I and class II types were available, the types were taken from metadata supplied by the sample provider, not from assay-based typing. The sample metadata nearly always contained a de-identified subject ID, COVID-19 status, age in years and sex. The dataset comprised deeply sampled blood TCRbeta repertoires from subjects exposed to, actively infected with, or recovered from COVID-19.

The paper's findings and limits, for the study overall: Clinical and demographic metadata were provided uncurated, with the amount varying by source and participant.

V is pruned by 0 bases and J by 2 bases, leaving 5 bases of the junction without a gene match. Spanning cysteine to phenylalanine, the CDR3 consists of 17 amino acids. Only CDR3 DNA is held: 51 bases, read in frame from base 1. CDR1 and CDR2 (KGHSH, LQKENI) derive from the germline V gene. This clone has a handful of counts. The antigen it recognizes is unknown. Base qualities are not provided; no much larger clone lies one nucleotide away. TCRbeta CDR3 regions were amplified from genomic DNA by means of the immunoSEQ Assay, a bias-controlled multiplex PCR. The authors' analysis ran thus. The number of nucleated cells in each sample was estimated from the amplification of reference gene primers within the assay. To quantify the absolute abundance of each unique TCRbeta CDR3 rearrangement, sequence reads were collapsed and filtered. For each sample, productive Simpson clonality was calculated by taking the square root of Simpson's diversity index across productive rearrangements. TCRdb retrieved this table from immuneACCESS and kept in-frame rearrangements only. Not all clones are present; in checked studies, unresolved V genes account for under half, and no reason is known for the remainder. That table furnishes V, J and clone size, whereas the DNA furnished D and trimming. The sample table records around 67,000 clones; under 95% of these occur just once. The ten largest make up 8.5% of the sample.

Whole blood was collected in K2EDTA tubes by collaborating institutions according to the institutions' own protocols. For TCRbeta analysis, collaborator samples were shipped as frozen whole blood, as isolated PBMCs, or as DNA extracted from either sample type. Specimen: peripheral blood. This receptor was obtained from a human donor in a cohort sampled during active COVID-19. The rearrangement combines TRBV18 with TRBJ1-3; 9 central bases correspond to TRBD1. The CDR3 protein: CASSPPGQGTPGNTIYF. The DNA sequence reads TGTGCCAGCTCACCACCGGGACAGGGAACGCCTGGAAACACCATATATTTT.